This is a list of T cell receptor beta chains from one sample in a study of OX40 agonist ivuxolimab in advanced cancers. Sequencing used immunoSEQ multiplex PCR; TCRdb keeps in-frame clones, though not all of them. Among about 100,000 clones listed, 75% to 95% were seen once. Material: CD4+ or CD8+ T cells sorted from blood, obtained in a trial of the OX40 agonist ivuxolimab. All receptors come from an adult with an advanced solid tumor such as melanoma, head and neck, liver or kidney cancer. The conserved cysteine and the conserved F or W are not part of the CDR3 here. Each record gives: V gene, D gene, clone size, J gene, CDR3 protein. A D gene is named only where the DNA matches it firmly. Expanded clones get a size class; other rows say once, few or many, or leave the size out.

v_gene: TRBV6-5
d_gene: .
abundance: .
j_gene: TRBJ2-7
CDR3aa: ASRSLSGRAYEQY

v_gene: TRBV18
d_gene: .
abundance: .
j_gene: TRBJ2-1
CDR3aa: ASRPGIHTNEQF

v_gene: TRBV4-2
d_gene: TRBD1
abundance: .
j_gene: TRBJ2-3
CDR3aa: ASSQGQGAADTQY

v_gene: TRBV7-2
d_gene: TRBD2
abundance: .
j_gene: TRBJ2-7
CDR3aa: ASSPRAGGPSYEQY

v_gene: TRBV19
d_gene: .
abundance: .
j_gene: TRBJ2-5
CDR3aa: ASSITSWETQY

v_gene: TRBV6-6
d_gene: TRBD1
abundance: .
j_gene: TRBJ2-5
CDR3aa: ASSTNRGPKQETQY

v_gene: TRBV9
d_gene: TRBD1
abundance: .
j_gene: TRBJ2-7
CDR3aa: ASSARTGRAEQY

v_gene: TRBV4-1
d_gene: .
abundance: .
j_gene: TRBJ1-5
CDR3aa: ASSQQGKSNQPQH

v_gene: TRBV7-9
d_gene: .
abundance: .
j_gene: TRBJ1-2
CDR3aa: ASSLAGGTSYGYT

v_gene: TRBV7-9
d_gene: .
abundance: .
j_gene: TRBJ2-2
CDR3aa: ASSYRDVTFAGELF

v_gene: TRBV21-1
d_gene: .
abundance: .
j_gene: TRBJ2-7
CDR3aa: ASSKGGREEHEQY

v_gene: TRBV7-3
d_gene: TRBD1
abundance: .
j_gene: TRBJ2-7
CDR3aa: ASSPKGQGYEQY

v_gene: TRBV2
d_gene: .
abundance: few
j_gene: TRBJ1-5
CDR3aa: ASRAESNQPQH

v_gene: TRBV19
d_gene: TRBD1
abundance: .
j_gene: TRBJ2-7
CDR3aa: ASSRRQGASYEQY

v_gene: TRBV7-3
d_gene: .
abundance: .
j_gene: TRBJ1-1
CDR3aa: ASSLMTGGEAF

v_gene: TRBV28
d_gene: .
abundance: .
j_gene: TRBJ1-2
CDR3aa: ASSFLQELRGYT

v_gene: TRBV6-1
d_gene: .
abundance: .
j_gene: TRBJ2-2
CDR3aa: ASSEGEEVAANTGELF

v_gene: TRBV11-3
d_gene: .
abundance: .
j_gene: TRBJ2-1
CDR3aa: ASRGRNNEQF

v_gene: TRBV18
d_gene: .
abundance: .
j_gene: TRBJ2-1
CDR3aa: ASSPRQDDEQF

v_gene: TRBV7-8
d_gene: TRBD2
abundance: once
j_gene: TRBJ2-7
CDR3aa: ASSWYSGRGNPYEQY

v_gene: TRBV27
d_gene: TRBD2
abundance: .
j_gene: TRBJ2-7
CDR3aa: ASSARVAGGPQY

v_gene: TRBV2
d_gene: .
abundance: .
j_gene: TRBJ1-4
CDR3aa: ASSGQLREKLF

v_gene: TRBV9
d_gene: TRBD2
abundance: .
j_gene: TRBJ2-1
CDR3aa: ASSVGLAGPGVYNEQF

v_gene: TRBV5-1
d_gene: TRBD2
abundance: .
j_gene: TRBJ2-1
CDR3aa: ASSVPLAGGPVENEQF

v_gene: TRBV7-6
d_gene: .
abundance: .
j_gene: TRBJ1-4
CDR3aa: ASSFGGRKNEKLF

v_gene: TRBV16
d_gene: .
abundance: .
j_gene: TRBJ2-1
CDR3aa: ASSQRSTYEQF

v_gene: TRBV28
d_gene: .
abundance: .
j_gene: TRBJ2-7
CDR3aa: ASSLGYEQY

v_gene: TRBV6-1
d_gene: .
abundance: .
j_gene: TRBJ2-1
CDR3aa: ASREQLSSYNEQF

v_gene: TRBV6-6
d_gene: TRBD2
abundance: .
j_gene: TRBJ2-7
CDR3aa: ASSVTSGYEQY

v_gene: TRBV6-5
d_gene: TRBD1
abundance: .
j_gene: TRBJ1-1
CDR3aa: ASSYRDRLNTEAF

v_gene: TRBV30
d_gene: TRBD2
abundance: .
j_gene: TRBJ2-3
CDR3aa: ACQVAGGGWDTQY

v_gene: TRBV6-6
d_gene: .
abundance: once
j_gene: TRBJ2-2
CDR3aa: ASSLISGNGELF

v_gene: TRBV12-5
d_gene: .
abundance: .
j_gene: TRBJ1-5
CDR3aa: ASGLVSGADQPQH

v_gene: TRBV14
d_gene: .
abundance: few
j_gene: TRBJ2-7
CDR3aa: ASSPSSYEQY

v_gene: TRBV6-5
d_gene: TRBD1
abundance: .
j_gene: TRBJ2-2
CDR3aa: ASSEPGTGNERW

v_gene: TRBV7-9
d_gene: .
abundance: .
j_gene: TRBJ2-6
CDR3aa: ASSAPGHGANVLT

v_gene: TRBV7-9
d_gene: .
abundance: .
j_gene: TRBJ2-7
CDR3aa: ASSLAQGTIKQY

v_gene: TRBV10-3
d_gene: TRBD1
abundance: .
j_gene: TRBJ2-2
CDR3aa: AIADRGNNGELF

v_gene: TRBV14
d_gene: .
abundance: .
j_gene: TRBJ2-7
CDR3aa: ASSQAGSYEQY

v_gene: TRBV7-8
d_gene: .
abundance: .
j_gene: TRBJ2-2
CDR3aa: ASSSGANTGELF

v_gene: TRBV5-1
d_gene: TRBD1
abundance: .
j_gene: TRBJ1-2
CDR3aa: ASRYATGQPGGYT

v_gene: TRBV7-2
d_gene: TRBD2
abundance: once
j_gene: TRBJ2-5
CDR3aa: ASSLGVSGGGQETQY

v_gene: TRBV5-6
d_gene: TRBD1
abundance: .
j_gene: TRBJ1-6
CDR3aa: ASSPTGWDTLH

v_gene: TRBV4-1
d_gene: .
abundance: .
j_gene: TRBJ1-4
CDR3aa: ASSQSGQINEKLF

v_gene: TRBV7-3
d_gene: .
abundance: once
j_gene: TRBJ1-5
CDR3aa: ASSFGFFPPQH

v_gene: TRBV14
d_gene: TRBD2
abundance: .
j_gene: TRBJ2-1
CDR3aa: ASSQAGGAYNEQF

v_gene: TRBV2
d_gene: TRBD1
abundance: .
j_gene: TRBJ2-7
CDR3aa: ASSAGTGSEQY

v_gene: TRBV6-5
d_gene: TRBD1
abundance: .
j_gene: TRBJ1-1
CDR3aa: ASNKQGSTEAF

v_gene: TRBV7-2
d_gene: .
abundance: .
j_gene: TRBJ2-1
CDR3aa: ASSLGAVDEQF

v_gene: TRBV11-2
d_gene: .
abundance: .
j_gene: TRBJ2-7
CDR3aa: ASSLVSSGYEQY